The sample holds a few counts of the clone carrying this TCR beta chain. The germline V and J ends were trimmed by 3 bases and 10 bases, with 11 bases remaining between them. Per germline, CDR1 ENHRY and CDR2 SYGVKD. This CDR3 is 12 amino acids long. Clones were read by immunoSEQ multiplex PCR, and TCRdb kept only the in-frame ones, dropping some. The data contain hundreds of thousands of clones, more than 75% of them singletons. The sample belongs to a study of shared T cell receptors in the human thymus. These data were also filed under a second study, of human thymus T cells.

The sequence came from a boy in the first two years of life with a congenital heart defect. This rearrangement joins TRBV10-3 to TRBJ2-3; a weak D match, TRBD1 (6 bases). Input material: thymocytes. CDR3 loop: CAISDEAGAQYF. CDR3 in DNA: TGTGCCATCAGTGATGAGGCAGGGGCGCAGTATTTT.